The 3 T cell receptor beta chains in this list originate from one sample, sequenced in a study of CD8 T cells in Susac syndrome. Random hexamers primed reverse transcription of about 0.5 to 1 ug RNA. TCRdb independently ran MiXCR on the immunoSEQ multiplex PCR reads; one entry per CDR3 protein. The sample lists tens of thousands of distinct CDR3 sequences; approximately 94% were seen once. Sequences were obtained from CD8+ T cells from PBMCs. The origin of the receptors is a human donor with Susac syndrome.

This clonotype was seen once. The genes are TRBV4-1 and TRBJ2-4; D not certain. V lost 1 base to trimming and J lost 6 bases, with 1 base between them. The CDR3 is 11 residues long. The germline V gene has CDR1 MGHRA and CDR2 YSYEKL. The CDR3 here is CASSQGNIQYF. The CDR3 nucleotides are TGCGCCAGCAGCCAAGGAAACATTCAGTACTTC.

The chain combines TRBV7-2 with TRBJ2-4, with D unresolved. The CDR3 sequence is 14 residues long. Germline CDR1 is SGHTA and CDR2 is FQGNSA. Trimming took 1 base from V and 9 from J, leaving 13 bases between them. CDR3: CASSLEGSEAIQYF. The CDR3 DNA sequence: TGTGCCAGCAGCTTAGAGGGCAGCGAAGCCATTCAGTACTTC.

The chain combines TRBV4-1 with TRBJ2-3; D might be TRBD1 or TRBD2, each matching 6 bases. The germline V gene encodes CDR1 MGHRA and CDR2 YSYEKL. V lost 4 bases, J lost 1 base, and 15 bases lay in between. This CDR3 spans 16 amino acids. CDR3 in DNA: TGCGCCAGCAGCCTCCGAGGGGGACTCCGCACAGATACGCAGTATTTT. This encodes CASSLRGGLRTDTQYF.